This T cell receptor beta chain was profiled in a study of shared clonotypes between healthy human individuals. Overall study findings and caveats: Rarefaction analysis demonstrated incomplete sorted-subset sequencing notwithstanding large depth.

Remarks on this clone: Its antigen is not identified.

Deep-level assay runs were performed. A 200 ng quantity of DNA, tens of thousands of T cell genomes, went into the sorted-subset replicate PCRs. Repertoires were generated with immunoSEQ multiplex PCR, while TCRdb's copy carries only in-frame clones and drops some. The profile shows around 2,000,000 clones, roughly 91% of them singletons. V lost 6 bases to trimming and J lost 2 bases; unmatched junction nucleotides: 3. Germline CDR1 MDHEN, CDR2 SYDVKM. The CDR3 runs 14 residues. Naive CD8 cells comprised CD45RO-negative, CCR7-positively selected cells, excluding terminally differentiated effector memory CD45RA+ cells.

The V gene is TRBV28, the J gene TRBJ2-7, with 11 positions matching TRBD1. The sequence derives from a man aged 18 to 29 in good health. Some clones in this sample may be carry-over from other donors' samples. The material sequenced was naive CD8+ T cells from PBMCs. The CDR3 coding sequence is TGTGCCAGCAGGGTGGGACAGGGGGCCTACGAGCAGTACTTC. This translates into CASRVGQGAYEQYF.